What follows are 27 T cell receptor beta chains derived from one specimen sequenced in a study of blood T cells in healthy people across ages (dated by TCRdb to about 2015). Library construction relied on 5' RACE. Reads for this sample came from an Illumina HiSeq 2500. A second about 7 to 11 cycle PCR used a sample-barcoded 5' primer and a J-beta primer mix. The public reads were reprocessed in TCRdb via fastp at Q25 and MiXCR, keeping in-frame beta chains. Every entry covers one CDR3 protein and lists the most common genes and DNA from its rows. The sample table lists 2 million or so distinct CDR3 sequences, around 50% of them with a count of one. The leading ten clones occupy about 2.1% of the sample. Sample: blood. The receptor set was obtained from a woman in her thirties or forties in good health.

This sequence joins TRBV7-9 and TRBJ2-5; possible D gene TRBD2, 5 bases. Germline V gives CDR1 SEHNR, CDR2 FQNEAQ (reference sequence). The CDR3 spans 16 residues. V was trimmed by 0 bases and J by 5 bases, leaving 16 bases between them. The CDR3 is CASSLAANWRLETQYF. The DNA of the CDR3 is TGTGCCAGCAGCTTAGCGGCGAACTGGAGGTTGGAGACCCAGTACTTC.

This clonotype was counted between two and nine times. V is TRBV20-1 and J is TRBJ1-2; 8 bases are a match to TRBD1. From germline, CDR1 is DFQATT and CDR2 SNEGSKA (reference sequence). The ends lost 4 bases at V and 5 bases at J; junction bases unmatched: 9. This CDR3 spans 14 amino acids. The CDR3 DNA follows: TGCAGTGCTAAGAAGGGACAGGCAATTTATGGCTACACCTTC. It translates to CSAKKGQAIYGYTF.

This clonotype was counted between two and nine times. The rearrangement links TRBV24-1 to TRBJ2-1; 12 bases agree with TRBD2. The J segment lost 9 bases and the V segment lost 1 base, leaving 6 bases of the junction unmatched. Germline lookup yields CDR1 KGHDR and CDR2 SFDVKD. The CDR3 consists of 16 residues. As DNA, the CDR3 is TGTGCCACCAGTGATTTAGCTAGCGGGGGGGCTGGTGAGCAGTTCTTC. Translating it yields CATSDLASGGAGEQFF.

This chain joins TRBV6-5 and TRBJ2-7; D gene ambiguous. Germline-derived CDR1 and CDR2 are MNHEY and SVGAGI. The CDR3 covers 15 residues. Trimming pared 2 bases from V and 3 bases from J, leaving 14 bases between. CDR3 DNA sequence: TGTGCCAGCAGTTACGTTCGCCTTAGGTACTACGAGCAGTACTTC. This sequence encodes CASSYVRLRYYEQYF.

This clonotype was seen more than once but under ten times. This rearrangement joins TRBV13 to TRBJ2-5, with 11 bases that match TRBD2. This CDR3 has 13 residues. Germline V gene data show CDR1 as PRHDT and CDR2 as FYEKMQ (reference sequence). J gave up 2 bases and V 8 bases, and 1 base lay outside the gene matches. The CDR3 nucleotides are TGTGCCAGCGTAGCGGGGGGGCAAGAGACCCAGTACTTC. It specifies CASVAGGQETQYF.

The chain employs TRBV12-3 or TRBV12-4 and TRBJ2-4, with TRBD2 matching 14 bases. This CDR3 is built from 18 residues. The J segment lost 0 bases and the V segment lost 4 bases, leaving 5 bases of the junction unmatched. CDR3 amino acids: CASSSPTSGGAAKNIQYF. In nucleotides, the CDR3 is TGTGCCAGCAGTTCACCGACTAGCGGGGGGGCAGCCAAAAACATTCAGTACTTC.

V is TRBV19 and J is TRBJ1-5; TRBD1 matches 8 bases. V gave up 9 bases and J gave up 1 base; unmatched junction bases: 11. The CDR3 has 16 amino acids. The germline CDR1 and CDR2 sequences are LNHDA and SQIVND (reference sequence). The CDR3 sequence: CASNGPGQASNQPQHF. As DNA, the CDR3 is TGTGCCAGCAATGGTCCGGGACAGGCGAGCAATCAGCCCCAGCATTTT.

Turning to this clonotype: A read error may explain this, as a much larger clone is one base away. This chain links TRBV24-1 with TRBJ2-5; the match to TRBD2 covers 9 bases. After removal of 6 bases from V and 11 bases from J, the junction contained 9 bases not matched to a gene. This CDR3 contains 13 residues. Germline loops: CDR1 KGHDR, CDR2 SFDVKD. The CDR3 reads CATSLAGRYEQYF. The CDR3 bases are TGTGCCACCAGTCTAGCGGGGAGGTATGAGCAGTACTTC.

The chain recombines TRBV27 with TRBJ2-1; TRBD1 aligns across 9 bases. This CDR3 has 15 amino acids. CDR1 is MNHEY and CDR2 is SMNVEV in the germline V gene (reference sequence). With 8 bases clipped from V and 5 bases from J, the junction kept 10 bases outside the gene matches. The DNA for the CDR3 is TGTGCCAGCCACGAAGCCGGGACAGGGCACAATGAGCAGTTCTTC. Translated: CASHEAGTGHNEQFF.

The genes are TRBV4-2 and TRBJ1-6; D is perhaps TRBD1 (5 bases). This CDR3 is 16 amino acids long. The V gene's germline CDR1 is LGHNA and CDR2 YNFKEQ. The V end lost 2 bases, the J end lost 7 bases, and 15 bases lay between the germline ends. The CDR3 reads CASSQSNRQLNSPLHF. Here the CDR3 DNA reads TGTGCCAGCAGCCAATCCAACAGGCAGCTAAATTCACCCCTCCACTTT.

This clonotype was picked up a small number of times. This rearrangement joins TRBV20-1 to TRBJ2-3, with 9 bases aligning to TRBD2. The CDR3 totals 18 residues. Germline V gene data show CDR1 as DFQATT and CDR2 as SNEGSKA (reference sequence). Trimming at V came to 0 bases and at J to 6 bases, leaving 16 bases not matched to a gene. The CDR3 is CSARDWGASGIYRDTQYF. The CDR3 DNA is TGCAGTGCTAGAGATTGGGGAGCTAGCGGGATATACAGGGATACGCAGTATTTT.

This clonotype was seen repeatedly, ten times or more. CDR3 coding DNA: TGTGCCAGCAGCGTAGCTGGGGCCAACGTCCTGACTTTC. Protein: CASSVAGANVLTF. The chain uses TRBV9 and TRBJ2-6, with D unclear. CDR1 and CDR2 (germline): SGDLS, YYNGEE. Trimming pared 0 bases from V and 2 bases from J, leaving 0 bases between. The CDR3 extends over 13 amino acids.

CDR3 sequence reads: CASSQRPGRTDTQYF. The CDR3 region has the DNA TGTGCCAGCAGCCAACGGCCGGGGCGGACAGATACGCAGTATTTT. This rearrangement joins TRBV4-2 to TRBJ2-3, with D tentatively TRBD1 or TRBD2 (5 bases each). Trimming removed 2 bases from V and 3 bases from J, with 12 bases in between. In germline, CDR1 is LGHNA, CDR2 YNFKEQ. The CDR3 has 15 residues.

The genes are TRBV27 and TRBJ2-3, with no clear D. The V gene's germline CDR1 is MNHEY and CDR2 SMNVEV (reference sequence). This CDR3 comprises 14 residues. The V gene lost 5 bases and the J gene lost 2 bases, with 11 bases spanning the gap. CDR3 region: CASSLSRPTDTQYF. CDR3 coding DNA: TGTGCCAGCAGTCTCTCGAGGCCCACAGATACGCAGTATTTT.

This clonotype was seen a handful of times. The chain couples TRBV4-2 to TRBJ2-5, with 9 bases aligning to TRBD1. Germline CDR1 and CDR2: LGHNA and YNFKEQ. V was clipped by 2 bases and J by 4 bases; unmatched bases: 5. The CDR3 sequence is 15 residues long. The CDR3 sequence is CASSQTQGAGETQYF. The CDR3 nucleotides are TGTGCCAGCAGCCAAACACAGGGGGCAGGAGAGACCCAGTACTTC.

Only a few counts were recorded for this clonotype. The rearrangement links TRBV4-2 to TRBJ2-7, with D tentatively TRBD2 (5 bases). Looked up from germline, CDR1 is LGHNA and CDR2 is YNFKEQ. The CDR3 length is 15 residues. The V end was cut by 3 bases, the J end by 2 bases, with 14 bases between. The CDR3 bases are TGTGCCAGCAGCCAGGAGAGCGGCCAGACCTACGAGCAGTACTTC. Amino acid sequence: CASSQESGQTYEQYF.

The DNA for the CDR3 is TGTGCCAGCAACGCGACTTTCACAGATACGCAGTATTTT. Its translation is CASNATFTDTQYF. This chain joins TRBV13 and TRBJ2-3, with D hard to call. The CDR3 spans 13 residues. Trimming stripped 7 bases from V and 2 bases from J, with 10 bases between. Per the germline V gene, CDR1 is PRHDT and CDR2 is FYEKMQ (reference sequence).

A note on this clonotype: A read error may produce the germline difference seen at one junction end. The J gene is TRBJ2-3, the V gene TRBV29-1, with TRBD1 identical over 8 bases. CDR3 length: 12 amino acids. Germline loops: CDR1 SQVTM, CDR2 ANQGSEA. CDR3 bases: TGCGGCGTCCCAGGGGGCGTAGATACGCAGTATTTT. Translating gives CGVPGGVDTQYF.

V usage is TRBV20-1 and J usage is TRBJ2-5; D unclear. Germline values: CDR1 DFQATT, CDR2 SNEGSKA (reference sequence). Trimming left V 7 bases short and J 2 bases short, with 8 bases between. The CDR3 extends over 11 amino acids. The CDR3 is CSVGFQETQYF. In DNA, the CDR3 is TGCAGTGTCGGGTTTCAAGAGACCCAGTACTTC.

This clonotype appeared a few times. V is TRBV20-1 and J is TRBJ2-5, with TRBD2 matching 7 bases. Unmatched junction bases numbered 7, after V lost 4 bases and J lost 2 bases. Germline V gene lookup returns CDR1 DFQATT and CDR2 SNEGSKA (reference sequence). The CDR3 has 14 amino acids. CDR3 loop: CSAKLAAIQETQYF. DNA of the CDR3: TGCAGTGCTAAGCTAGCGGCTATACAAGAGACCCAGTACTTC.

The V and J genes are TRBV12-3 or TRBV12-4 and TRBJ1-1, with D unclear. CDR3 length: 12 amino acids. With 3 bases removed from V and 5 bases from J, the gap between germline ends came to 7 bases. CDR3 nucleotides: TGTGCCAGCAGTTTGGTGAGGACTGAAGCTTTCTTT. Translated: CASSLVRTEAFF.

The V and J genes are TRBV9 and TRBJ1-4, with D tentatively TRBD1 (5 bases). Germline CDR1 is SGDLS and CDR2 is YYNGEE. The V end lost 0 bases, the J end lost 3 bases, and 9 bases lay between the germline ends. The CDR3 loop spans 15 amino acids. As DNA, the CDR3 is TGTGCCAGCAGCGTAGGGGGGTACGCTAATGAAAAACTGTTTTTT. Its translation is CASSVGGYANEKLFF.

This clonotype has just a few counts. This chain joins TRBV7-2 and TRBJ1-6, with D possibly matching TRBD1 (5 bases). V lost 5 bases and J 6 bases, leaving 11 bases between the germline ends. The CDR3 is made up of 14 amino acids. From germline, CDR1 is SGHTA and CDR2 FQGNSA. CDR3 region: CASSGVGANSPLHF. For the CDR3, the DNA is TGTGCCAGCAGCGGCGTCGGGGCTAATTCACCCCTCCACTTT. The entire variable domain, with the rest obtained from reference TRBV7-2 and TRBJ1-6, is as follows: GAGVSQSPSNKVTEKGKDVELRCDPISGHTALYWYRQSLGQGLEFLIYFQGNSAPDKSGLPSDRFSAERTGGSVSTLTIQRTQQEDSAVYLCASSGVGANSPLHFGNGTRLTVT.

The CDR3: CASSVDPTATSEQYF. The CDR3 region has the DNA TGTGCCAGCAGCGTAGACCCGACAGCCACCAGCGAGCAGTACTTC. The rearrangement uses TRBV9 and TRBJ2-7; D may be TRBD1 (5 bases). The germline V gene has CDR1 SGDLS and CDR2 YYNGEE. CDR3 length: 15 residues. V was clipped by 0 bases and J by 6 bases, with 16 bases between them.

This clonotype was counted only a few times. The chain links TRBV6-2 or TRBV6-3 to TRBJ2-6; D may be TRBD1 (5 bases). V lost 4 bases to trimming and J lost 3 bases, with 16 bases between them. Germline lookup yields CDR1 MNHEY and CDR2 SVGEGT. The CDR3 has 17 residues. CDR3 DNA: TGTGCCAGCAGTTCCCACAGGAGTTCGAGTGGGGCCAACGTCCTGACTTTC. Translating it yields CASSSHRSSSGANVLTF.

J is TRBJ2-3 and V is TRBV28; 8 bases are shared with TRBD2. This CDR3 has 15 residues. V gave up 6 bases and J gave up 6 bases; unmatched junction bases: 11. In germline, CDR1 is MDHEN, CDR2 SYDVKM. This CDR3 is CASRALGGESDTQYF. In DNA form, the CDR3 reads TGTGCCAGCAGAGCACTCGGGGGGGAGAGTGATACGCAGTATTTT. The variable domain in full, completed from reference TRBV28 and TRBJ2-3, reads DVKVTQSSRYLVKRTGEKVFLECVQDMDHENMFWYRQDPGLGLRLIYFSYDVKMKEKGDIPEGYSVSREKKERFSLILESASTNQTSMYLCASRALGGESDTQYFGPGTRLTVL.

This clonotype was found a few times. The junction departs from germline at one end; a sequencing error may be responsible. The rearrangement uses TRBV5-1 and TRBJ2-5, with 7 bases fitting TRBD1. The length of the CDR3 is 14 residues. Germline V lookup: CDR1 SGHRS, CDR2 YFSETQ. This CDR3 reads CASSFRDSKETQYF. CDR3 sequence (DNA): TGTGCCAGCAGTTTCCGGGACAGCAAAGAGACCCAGTACTTC.